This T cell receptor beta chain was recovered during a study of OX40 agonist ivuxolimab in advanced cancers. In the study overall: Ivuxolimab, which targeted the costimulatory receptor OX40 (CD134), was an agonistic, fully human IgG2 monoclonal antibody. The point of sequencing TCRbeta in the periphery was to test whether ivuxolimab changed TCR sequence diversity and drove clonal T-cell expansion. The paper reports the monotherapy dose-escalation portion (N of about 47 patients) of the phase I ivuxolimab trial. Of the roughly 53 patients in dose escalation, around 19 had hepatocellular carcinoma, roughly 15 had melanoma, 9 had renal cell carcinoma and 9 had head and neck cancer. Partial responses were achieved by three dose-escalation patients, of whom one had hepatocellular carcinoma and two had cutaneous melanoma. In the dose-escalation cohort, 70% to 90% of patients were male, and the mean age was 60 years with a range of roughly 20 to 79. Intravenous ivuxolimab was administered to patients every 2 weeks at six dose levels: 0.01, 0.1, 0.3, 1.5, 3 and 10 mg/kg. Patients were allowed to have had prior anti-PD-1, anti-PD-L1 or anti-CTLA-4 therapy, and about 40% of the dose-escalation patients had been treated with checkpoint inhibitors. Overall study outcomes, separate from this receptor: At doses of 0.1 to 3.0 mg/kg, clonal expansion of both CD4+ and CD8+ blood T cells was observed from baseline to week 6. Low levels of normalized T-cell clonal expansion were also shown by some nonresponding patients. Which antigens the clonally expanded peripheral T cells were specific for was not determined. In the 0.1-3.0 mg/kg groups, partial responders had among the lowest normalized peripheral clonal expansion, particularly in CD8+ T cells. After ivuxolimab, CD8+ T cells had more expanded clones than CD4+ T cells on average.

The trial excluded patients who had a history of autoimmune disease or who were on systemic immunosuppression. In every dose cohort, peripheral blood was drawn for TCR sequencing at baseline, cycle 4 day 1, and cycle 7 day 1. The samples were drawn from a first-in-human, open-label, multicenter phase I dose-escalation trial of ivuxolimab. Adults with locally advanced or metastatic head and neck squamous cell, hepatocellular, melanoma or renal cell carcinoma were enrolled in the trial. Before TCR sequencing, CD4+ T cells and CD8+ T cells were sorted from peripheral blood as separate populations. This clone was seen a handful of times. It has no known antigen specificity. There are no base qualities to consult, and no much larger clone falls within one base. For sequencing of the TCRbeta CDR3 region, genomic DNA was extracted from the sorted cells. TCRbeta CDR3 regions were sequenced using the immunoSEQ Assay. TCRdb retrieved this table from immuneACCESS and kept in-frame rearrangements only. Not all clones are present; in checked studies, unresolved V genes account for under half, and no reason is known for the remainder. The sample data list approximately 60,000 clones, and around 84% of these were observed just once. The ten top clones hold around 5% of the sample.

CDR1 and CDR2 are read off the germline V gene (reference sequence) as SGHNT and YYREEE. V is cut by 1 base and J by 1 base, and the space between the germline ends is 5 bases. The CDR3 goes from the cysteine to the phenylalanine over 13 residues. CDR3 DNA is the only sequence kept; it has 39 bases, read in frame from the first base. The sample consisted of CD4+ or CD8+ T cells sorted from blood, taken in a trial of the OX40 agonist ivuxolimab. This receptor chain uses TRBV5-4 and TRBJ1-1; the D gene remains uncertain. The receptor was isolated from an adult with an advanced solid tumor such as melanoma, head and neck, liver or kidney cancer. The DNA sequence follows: TGTGCCAGCAGCTTGAGACGGAACACTGAAGCTTTCTTT. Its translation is CASSLRRNTEAFF.